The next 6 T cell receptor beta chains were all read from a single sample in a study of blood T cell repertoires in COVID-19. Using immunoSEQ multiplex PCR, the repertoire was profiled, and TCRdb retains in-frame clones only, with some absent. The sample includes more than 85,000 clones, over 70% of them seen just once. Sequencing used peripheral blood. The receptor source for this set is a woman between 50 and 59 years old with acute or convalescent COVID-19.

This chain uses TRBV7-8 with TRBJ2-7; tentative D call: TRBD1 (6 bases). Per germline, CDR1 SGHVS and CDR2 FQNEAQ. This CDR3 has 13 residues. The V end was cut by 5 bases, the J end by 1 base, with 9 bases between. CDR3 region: CASSMDRSYEQYF. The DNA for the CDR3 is TGTGCCAGCAGCATGGACAGATCCTACGAGCAGTACTTC. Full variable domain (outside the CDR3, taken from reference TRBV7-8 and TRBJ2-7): GAGVSQSPRYKVAKRGQDVALRCDPISGHVSLFWYQQALGQGPEFLTYFQNEAQLDKSGLPSDRFFAERPEGSVSTLKIQRTQQEDSAVYLCASSMDRSYEQYFGPGTRLTVT.

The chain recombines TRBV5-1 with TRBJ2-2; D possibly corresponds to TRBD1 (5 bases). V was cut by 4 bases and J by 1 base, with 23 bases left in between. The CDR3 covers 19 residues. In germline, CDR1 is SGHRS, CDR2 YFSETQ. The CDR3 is CASSPLLGAVTWNTGELFF. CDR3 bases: TGCGCCAGCAGCCCTCTGCTTGGGGCAGTCACTTGGAACACCGGGGAGCTGTTTTTT.

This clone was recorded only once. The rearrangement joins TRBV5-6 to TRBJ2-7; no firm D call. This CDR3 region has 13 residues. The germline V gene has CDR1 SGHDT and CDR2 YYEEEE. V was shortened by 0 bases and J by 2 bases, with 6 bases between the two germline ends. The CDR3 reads CASSLDGTYEQYF. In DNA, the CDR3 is TGTGCCAGCAGCTTGGATGGCACCTACGAGCAGTACTTC.

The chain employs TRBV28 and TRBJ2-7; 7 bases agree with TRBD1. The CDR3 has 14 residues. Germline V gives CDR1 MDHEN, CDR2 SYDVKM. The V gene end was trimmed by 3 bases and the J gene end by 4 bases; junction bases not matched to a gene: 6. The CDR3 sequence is CASSFPGQNYEQYF. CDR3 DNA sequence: TGTGCCAGCAGTTTTCCGGGACAGAATTACGAGCAGTACTTC.

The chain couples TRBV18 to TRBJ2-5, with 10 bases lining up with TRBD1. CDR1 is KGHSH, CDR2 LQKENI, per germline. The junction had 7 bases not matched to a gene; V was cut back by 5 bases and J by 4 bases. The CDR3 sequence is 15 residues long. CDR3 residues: CASSTRDRGGETQYF. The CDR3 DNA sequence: TGTGCCAGCTCAACCCGGGACAGGGGAGGAGAGACCCAGTACTTC.

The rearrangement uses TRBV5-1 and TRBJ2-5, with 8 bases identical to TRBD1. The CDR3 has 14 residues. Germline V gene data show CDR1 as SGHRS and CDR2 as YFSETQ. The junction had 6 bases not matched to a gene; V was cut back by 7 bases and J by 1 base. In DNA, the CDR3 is TGCGCCAGCTCTGCGCAGGGGGCCCAAGAGACCCAGTACTTC. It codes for CASSAQGAQETQYF.